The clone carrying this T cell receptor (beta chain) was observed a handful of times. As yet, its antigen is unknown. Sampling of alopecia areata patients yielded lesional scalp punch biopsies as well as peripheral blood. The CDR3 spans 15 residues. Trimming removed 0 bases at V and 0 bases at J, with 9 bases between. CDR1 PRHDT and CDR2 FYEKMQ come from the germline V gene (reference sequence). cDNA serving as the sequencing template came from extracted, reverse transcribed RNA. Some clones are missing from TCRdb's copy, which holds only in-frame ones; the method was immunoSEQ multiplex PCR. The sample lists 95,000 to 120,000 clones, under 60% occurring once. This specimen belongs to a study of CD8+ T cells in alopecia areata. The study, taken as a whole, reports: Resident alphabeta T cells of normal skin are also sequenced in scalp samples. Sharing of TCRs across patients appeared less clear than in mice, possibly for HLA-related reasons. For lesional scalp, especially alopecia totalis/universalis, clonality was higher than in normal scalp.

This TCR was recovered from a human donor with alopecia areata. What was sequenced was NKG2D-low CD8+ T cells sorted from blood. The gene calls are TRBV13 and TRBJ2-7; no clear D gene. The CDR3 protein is CASSLGRGYSYEQYF. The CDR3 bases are TGTGCCAGCAGCTTAGGCCGTGGCTACTCCTACGAGCAGTACTTC.